This T cell receptor (beta chain) was captured by sequencing in a study of OX40 agonist ivuxolimab in advanced cancers. Whole-study context: Three individuals attained partial responses, comprising one hepatocellular carcinoma case and two cutaneous melanoma cases.

The CDR3 extends over 16 amino acids. Germline loops: CDR1 SGHRS, CDR2 YFSETQ. V was clipped by 0 bases and J by 4 bases; unmatched bases: 8. In the case of this clone: What it binds is not known.

The study's findings and limits: Among T cells, CD8+ cells averaged more expanded clones than CD4+ cells. It was not determined which antigens were specifically recognized by the peripheral T cells that had undergone clonal expansion. Low clonal expansion, among the lowest seen, marked partial responders at 0.1-3.0 mg/kg.

The assay was immunoSEQ multiplex PCR, and TCRdb's table has in-frame clones only and misses some. The repertoire includes tens of thousands of clones, 80% to 95% of them detected once, and 7.1% sits in the top ten. Specimen: CD4+ or CD8+ T cells sorted from blood, collected in a trial of the OX40 agonist ivuxolimab. The chain recombines TRBV5-1 with TRBJ1-2, with 8 positions matching TRBD1. The origin of this receptor is an adult with an advanced solid tumor such as melanoma, head and neck, liver or kidney cancer. CDR3 coding DNA: TGCGCCAGCAGCTTGGGGGGCCTTGGGACAGGCTATGGCTACACCTTC. Its protein product is CASSLGGLGTGYGYTF.